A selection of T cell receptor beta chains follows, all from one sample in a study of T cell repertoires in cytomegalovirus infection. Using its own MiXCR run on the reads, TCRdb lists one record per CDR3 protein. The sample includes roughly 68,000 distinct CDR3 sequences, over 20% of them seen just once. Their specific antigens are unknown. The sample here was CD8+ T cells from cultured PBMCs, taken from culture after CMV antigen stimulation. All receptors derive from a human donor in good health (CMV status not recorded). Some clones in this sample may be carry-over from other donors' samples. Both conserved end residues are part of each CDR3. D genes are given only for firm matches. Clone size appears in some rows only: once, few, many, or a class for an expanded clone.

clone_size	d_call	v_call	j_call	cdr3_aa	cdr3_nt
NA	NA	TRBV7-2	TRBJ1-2	CASSSGGGGYGYTF	TGTGCCAGCAGCTCCGGAGGGGGGGGGTATGGCTACACCTTC
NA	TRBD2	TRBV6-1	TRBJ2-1	CASSELAGGLGNEQFF	TGTGCCAGCAGTGAACTAGCGGGGGGGCTTGGCAATGAGCAGTTCTTC
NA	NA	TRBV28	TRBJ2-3	CASNQYRGTDTQYF	TGTGCCAGCAACCAGTACAGGGGCACAGATACGCAGTATTTT
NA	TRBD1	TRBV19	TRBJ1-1	CASSMARGPVNTEAFF	TGTGCCAGTAGTATGGCCAGGGGGCCCGTGAACACTGAAGCTTTCTTT
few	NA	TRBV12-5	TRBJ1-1	CASGLSRGTAFF	TGTGCTAGTGGTTTGTCCAGGGGAACAGCTTTCTTT
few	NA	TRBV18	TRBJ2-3	CASSPRSLVTDTQYF	TGTGCCAGCTCACCAAGGAGTCTAGTAACAGATACGCAGTATTTT
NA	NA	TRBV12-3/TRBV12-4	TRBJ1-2	CASSFSSNGYTF	TGTGCCAGCAGTTTCTCATCCAATGGCTACACCTTC
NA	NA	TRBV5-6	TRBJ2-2	CASSLAPGDTGELFF	TGTGCCAGCAGCTTGGCTCCGGGTGACACCGGGGAGCTGTTTTTT
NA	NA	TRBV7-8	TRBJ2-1	CASNLVWGNEQFF	TGTGCCAGCAATCTCGTTTGGGGCAATGAGCAGTTCTTC
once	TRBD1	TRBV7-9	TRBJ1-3	CASRPVSARRGQAGNTIYF	TGTGCCAGCAGGCCTGTGTCGGCGCGACGGGGACAGGCGGGAAACACCATATATTTT
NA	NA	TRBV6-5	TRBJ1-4	CASSYLGVKANEKLFF	TGTGCCAGCAGTTACCTCGGGGTGAAGGCTAATGAAAAACTGTTTTTT
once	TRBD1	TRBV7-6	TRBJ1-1	CASSFPGQGGTEAFF	TGTGCCAGCAGCTTCCCAGGACAGGGAGGGACTGAAGCTTTCTTT
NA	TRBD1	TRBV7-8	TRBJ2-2	CASSHSLGQRYTGELFF	TGTGCCAGCAGCCACTCCCTGGGACAGCGGTACACCGGGGAGCTGTTTTTT
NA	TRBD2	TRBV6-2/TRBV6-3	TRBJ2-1	CARTLRGGRSYNEQFF	TGTGCCCGCACCCTTCGGGGGGGCCGATCCTACAATGAGCAGTTCTTC
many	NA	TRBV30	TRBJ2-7	CAWSTYGPVPPREQYF	TGTGCCTGGTCCACTTATGGGCCGGTGCCACCGAGGGAGCAGTACTTC
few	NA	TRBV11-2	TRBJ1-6	CASSPLDSYNSPLHF	TGTGCCAGCAGCCCCCTGGACAGCTATAATTCACCCCTCCACTTT
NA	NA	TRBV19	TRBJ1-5	CASSTDRFNQPQHF	TGTGCCAGTAGTACCGACAGATTCAATCAGCCCCAGCATTTT
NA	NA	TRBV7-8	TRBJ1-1	CASSFWEQDEGRAFF	TGTGCCAGCAGCTTTTGGGAACAGGACGAGGGGCGAGCTTTCTTT
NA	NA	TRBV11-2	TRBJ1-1	CASSGPTNTEAFF	TGTGCCAGCAGCGGGCCTACGAACACTGAAGCTTTCTTT
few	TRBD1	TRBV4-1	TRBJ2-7	CASSFRTGGYYEQYF	TGCGCCAGCAGCTTCCGGACAGGGGGGTACTACGAGCAGTACTTC
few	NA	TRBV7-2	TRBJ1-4	CASSLNRAPKGEKLFF	TGTGCCAGCAGCTTAAACCGGGCCCCTAAGGGGGAAAAACTGTTTTTT
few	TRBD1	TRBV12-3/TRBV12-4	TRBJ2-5	CASSHGQGQETQYF	TGTGCCAGCAGCCACGGACAGGGGCAAGAGACCCAGTACTTC
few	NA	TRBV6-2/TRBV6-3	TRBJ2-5	CASIRSGHITNDGETQYF	TGTGCCAGCATTCGGTCGGGACATATAACCAACGATGGGGAGACCCAGTACTTC
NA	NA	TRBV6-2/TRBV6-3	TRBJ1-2	CASSYSKVTGDYGYTF	TGTGCCAGCAGTTACTCGAAAGTGACCGGCGACTATGGCTACACCTTC
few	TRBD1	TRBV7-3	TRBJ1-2	CASSLVPGTAPYGYTF	TGTGCCAGCAGCTTGGTCCCCGGGACAGCACCATATGGCTACACCTTC
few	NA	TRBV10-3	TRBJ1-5	CAIAWGSNQPQHF	TGTGCCATCGCCTGGGGTAGCAATCAGCCCCAGCATTTT
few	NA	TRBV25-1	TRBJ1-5	CASSERGMQPQHF	TGTGCCAGCAGTGAGAGGGGGATGCAGCCCCAGCATTTT
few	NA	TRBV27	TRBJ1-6	CASTMGGNNSPLHF	TGTGCCAGCACTATGGGGGGTAATAATTCACCCCTCCACTTT
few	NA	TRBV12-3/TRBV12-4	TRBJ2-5	CASSLSPRKETQYF	TGTGCCAGCAGTTTAAGCCCGCGCAAGGAAACCCAGTACTTC
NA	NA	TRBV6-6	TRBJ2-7	CAIGTDGEWNEQYF	TGTGCCATCGGGACGGATGGGGAGTGGAACGAGCAGTACTTC
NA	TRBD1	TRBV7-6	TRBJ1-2	CASSLTRDRASGYTF	TGTGCCAGCAGCTTAACCCGGGACAGGGCATCTGGCTACACCTTC
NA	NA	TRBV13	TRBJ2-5	CASSLAAPQETQYF	TGTGCCAGCAGCTTAGCGGCACCTCAAGAGACCCAGTACTTC
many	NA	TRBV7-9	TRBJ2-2	CASRSIGELFF	TGTGCCAGCAGGAGCATCGGGGAGCTGTTTTTT
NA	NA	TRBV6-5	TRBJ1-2	CASTEWAPYGYTF	TGTGCCAGCACCGAATGGGCTCCCTATGGCTACACCTTC
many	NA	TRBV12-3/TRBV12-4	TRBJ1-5	CASSFFLRLYRVSNQPQHF	TGTGCCAGCAGTTTCTTCTTACGATTATACAGGGTTAGCAATCAGCCCCAGCATTTT
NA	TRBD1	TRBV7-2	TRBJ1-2	CASSYPSNRGRRTGYTF	TGTGCCAGCAGCTACCCCTCTAACAGGGGGCGCAGGACTGGCTACACCTTC
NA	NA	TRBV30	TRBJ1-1	CAWSEGTNTEAFF	TGTGCCTGGAGTGAGGGCACGAACACTGAAGCTTTCTTT
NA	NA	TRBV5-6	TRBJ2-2	CASSLVAETGELFF	TGTGCCAGCAGCTTGGTCGCAGAGACCGGGGAGCTGTTTTTT
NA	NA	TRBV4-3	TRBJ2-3	CASSQDQVVSISADTQYF	TGCGCCAGCAGCCAAGATCAAGTCGTATCCATTTCCGCAGATACGCAGTATTTT
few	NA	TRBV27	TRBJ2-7	CASSLQDGGYYEQYF	TGTGCCAGCAGTTTACAGGACGGGGGCTACTACGAGCAGTACTTC
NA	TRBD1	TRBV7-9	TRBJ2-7	CASSDRGQWLDEQYF	TGTGCCAGCAGCGATAGGGGGCAATGGCTGGACGAGCAGTACTTC
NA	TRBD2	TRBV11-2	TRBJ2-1	CASIGTSGVKYNEQFF	TGTGCCAGCATCGGGACTAGCGGGGTAAAATACAATGAGCAGTTCTTC
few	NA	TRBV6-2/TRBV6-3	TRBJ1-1	CASSYTPWGALNTEAFF	TGTGCCAGCAGTTACACGCCGTGGGGGGCTCTGAACACTGAAGCTTTCTTT
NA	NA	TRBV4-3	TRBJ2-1	CASSQVMGGPGNEQFF	TGCGCCAGCAGCCAAGTTATGGGGGGGCCAGGGAATGAGCAGTTCTTC
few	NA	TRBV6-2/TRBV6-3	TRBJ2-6	CASQVWASGANVLTF	TGTGCCAGCCAAGTCTGGGCGTCTGGGGCCAACGTCCTGACTTTC
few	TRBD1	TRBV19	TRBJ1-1	CASSGTGLNTEAFF	TGTGCCAGTAGTGGGACAGGTCTGAACACTGAAGCTTTCTTT
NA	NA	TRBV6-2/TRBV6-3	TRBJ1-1	CATKGGTEAFF	TGTGCCACTAAAGGGGGCACTGAAGCTTTCTTT
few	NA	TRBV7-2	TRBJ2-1	CASSLARGVIYNEQFF	TGTGCCAGCAGCTTAGCTAGGGGGGTCATCTACAATGAGCAGTTCTTC
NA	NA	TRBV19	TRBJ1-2	CASSIALGTKIAGYTF	TGTGCCAGTAGTATAGCTTTAGGGACAAAGATTGCTGGCTACACCTTC
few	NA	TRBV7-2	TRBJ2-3	CASSLEDFRAGDTQYF	TGTGCCAGCAGCTTAGAGGATTTCAGGGCCGGGGATACGCAGTATTTT
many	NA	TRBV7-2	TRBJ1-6	CASSPGSGDSTSSYNSPLHF	TGTGCCAGCAGCCCGGGATCAGGGGATTCAACGAGCTCCTATAATTCACCCCTCCACTTT
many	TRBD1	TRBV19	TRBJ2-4	CASRWGQGALDIQYF	TGTGCCAGTAGATGGGGACAGGGGGCGTTGGACATTCAGTACTTC
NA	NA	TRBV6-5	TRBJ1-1	CASSYSRELEAFF	TGTGCCAGCAGTTACTCGAGGGAGCTTGAAGCTTTCTTT
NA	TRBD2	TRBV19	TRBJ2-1	CASSPSGGNNEQFF	TGTGCCAGTAGCCCTAGCGGAGGGAACAATGAGCAGTTCTTC